This TCR beta chain was captured by sequencing in a study of OX40 agonist ivuxolimab in advanced cancers. Study-wide findings and caveats: Certain nonresponders additionally had low normalized T-cell clonal expansion.

Only in-frame clones appear in the TCRdb table, and some are missing; sequencing was by immunoSEQ multiplex PCR. The sample records tens of thousands of clones, about nine tenths being singletons. V lost 4 bases and J lost 6; bases outside the gene matches: 5. In germline, CDR1 is MNHNS, CDR2 SASEGT. This CDR3 region has 14 residues. As for this clone: Antigen: not known.

This chain joins TRBV6-1 and TRBJ1-4; 7 bases are a match to TRBD1. The source of this sequence is an adult with an advanced solid tumor such as melanoma, head and neck, liver or kidney cancer. Sequencing was performed on CD4+ or CD8+ T cells sorted from blood, taken in a trial of the OX40 agonist ivuxolimab. The CDR3 loop reads CASSAGGNYEKLFF. The DNA of the CDR3 is TGTGCCAGCAGTGCAGGGGGGAATTATGAAAAACTGTTTTTT.